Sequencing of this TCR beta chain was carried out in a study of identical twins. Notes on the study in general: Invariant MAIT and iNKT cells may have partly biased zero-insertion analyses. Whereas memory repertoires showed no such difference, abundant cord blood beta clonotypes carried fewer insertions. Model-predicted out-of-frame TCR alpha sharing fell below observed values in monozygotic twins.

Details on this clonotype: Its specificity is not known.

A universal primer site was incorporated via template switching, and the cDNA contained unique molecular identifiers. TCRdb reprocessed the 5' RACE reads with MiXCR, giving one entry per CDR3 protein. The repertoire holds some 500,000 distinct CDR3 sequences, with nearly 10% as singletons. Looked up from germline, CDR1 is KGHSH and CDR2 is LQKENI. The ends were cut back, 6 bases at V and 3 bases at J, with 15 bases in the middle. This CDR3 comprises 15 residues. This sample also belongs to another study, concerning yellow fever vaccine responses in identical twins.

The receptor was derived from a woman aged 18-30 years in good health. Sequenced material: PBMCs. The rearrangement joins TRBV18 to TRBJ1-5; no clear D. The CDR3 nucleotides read TGTGCCAGCTCCCGCGAAGACGGATACAATCAGCCCCAGCATTTT. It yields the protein CASSREDGYNQPQHF.